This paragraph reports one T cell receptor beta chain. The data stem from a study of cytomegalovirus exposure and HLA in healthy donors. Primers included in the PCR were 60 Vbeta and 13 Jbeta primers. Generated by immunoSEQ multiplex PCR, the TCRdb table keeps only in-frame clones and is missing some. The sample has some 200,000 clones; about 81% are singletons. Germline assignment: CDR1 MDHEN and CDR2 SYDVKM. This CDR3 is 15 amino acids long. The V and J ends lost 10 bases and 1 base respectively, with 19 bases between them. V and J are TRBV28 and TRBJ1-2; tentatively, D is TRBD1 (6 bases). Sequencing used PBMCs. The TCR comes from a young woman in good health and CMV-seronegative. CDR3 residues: CATVINRAVNYGYTF. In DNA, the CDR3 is TGTGCCACCGTTATTAACAGGGCTGTTAACTATGGCTACACCTTC.